These T cell receptor beta chains were read from a single sample in a study of blood T cell repertoires in COVID-19. The repertoire was sequenced with immunoSEQ multiplex PCR; TCRdb's copy has only in-frame clones and lacks some. The profile shows about 34,000 clones, 60% to 80% of them singletons. The sample comprised peripheral blood. The receptor set was obtained from a man older than 75 with acute or convalescent COVID-19. The CDR3 runs from the conserved cysteine through the conserved F or W. The D gene is left open where the match is weak. Size values are once, few and many counts, or a class for expanded clones, and some rows have none.

TRBJ1-2,TRBV25-1,many,NA,CASSRGYGYTF,TGTGCCAGCAGCAGGGGTTATGGCTACACCTTC
TRBJ2-7,TRBV30,NA,NA,CAWSVIRDSEQYF,TGTGCCTGGAGTGTAATACGGGACTCCGAGCAGTACTTC
TRBJ1-4,TRBV4-1,NA,NA,CASSQGTVYNEKLFF,TGCGCCAGCAGCCAAGGGACAGTGTACAATGAAAAACTGTTTTTT
TRBJ2-7,TRBV6-6,once,TRBD2,CASNLPGLADYEQYF,TGTGCCAGCAATCTTCCGGGACTAGCGGACTACGAGCAGTACTTC
TRBJ2-7,TRBV30,NA,NA,CAWTPTYPSYEQYF,TGTGCCTGGACCCCTACGTACCCCTCCTACGAGCAGTACTTC
TRBJ2-7,TRBV6-6,NA,NA,CASSYHASSSYEQYF,TGTGCCAGCAGTTACCACGCTAGCAGCTCCTACGAGCAGTACTTC
TRBJ1-1,TRBV19,NA,NA,CASSITSQAEAFF,TGTGCCAGTAGTATCACCTCCCAGGCTGAAGCTTTCTTT
TRBJ1-4,TRBV7-6,few,NA,CASSLVRVSTNEKLFF,TGTGCCAGCAGCTTAGTGAGAGTCTCAACTAATGAAAAACTGTTTTTT
TRBJ2-3,TRBV7-9,few,NA,CASSKLAGNPDTQYF,TGTGCCAGCAGTAAGTTGGCAGGCAACCCAGATACGCAGTATTTT
TRBJ1-1,TRBV18,NA,NA,CASSPANLNTEAFF,TGTGCCAGCTCACCCGCTAACTTGAACACTGAAGCTTTCTTT
TRBJ2-7,TRBV6-5,many,NA,CASEDSAYEQYF,TGTGCCAGCGAGGACAGTGCATACGAGCAGTACTTC
TRBJ2-7,TRBV6-5,NA,TRBD2,CASTYSDGGEQYF,TGTGCCAGCACGTACTCTGACGGGGGGGAGCAGTACTTC
TRBJ1-5,TRBV30,NA,NA,CAWSLQGSQPQHF,TGTGCCTGGAGTCTACAGGGTAGTCAGCCCCAGCATTTT
TRBJ2-5,TRBV7-3,NA,NA,CASSPSQGGETQYF,TGTGCCAGCAGCCCCTCCCAGGGGGGAGAGACCCAGTACTTC
TRBJ2-5,TRBV5-4,NA,NA,CASSVIGQHQETQYF,TGTGCCAGCAGCGTAATTGGACAGCACCAAGAGACCCAGTACTTC
TRBJ1-1,TRBV5-1,NA,TRBD1,CASSTWGRGFEAFF,TGCGCCAGCAGCACCTGGGGCAGGGGGTTTGAAGCTTTCTTT
TRBJ1-2,TRBV19,NA,TRBD1,CASSSGQGEAYGYTF,TGTGCCAGTAGTTCGGGACAGGGGGAGGCATATGGCTACACCTTC
TRBJ1-5,TRBV6-4,NA,NA,CASTPRWGGNQPQHF,TGTGCCAGCACCCCCAGGTGGGGGGGAAATCAGCCCCAGCATTTT
TRBJ2-1,TRBV11-2,NA,TRBD2,CASSASGLYNEQFF,TGTGCCAGCAGCGCTAGCGGGCTCTACAATGAGCAGTTCTTC
TRBJ2-2,TRBV27,NA,NA,CASSSQWDTGELFF,TGTGCCAGCAGTTCACAGTGGGACACCGGGGAGCTGTTTTTT
TRBJ2-7,TRBV7-3,NA,NA,CASSPQQGHEQYF,TGTGCCAGCAGCCCGCAACAGGGTCACGAGCAGTACTTC
TRBJ2-2,TRBV2,NA,TRBD2,CASSFRGLAGGAGELFF,TGTGCCAGCAGTTTCCGGGGACTAGCGGGAGGGGCCGGGGAGCTGTTTTTT
TRBJ2-2,TRBV6-5,NA,NA,CASTKVGGQAGELFF,TGTGCCAGCACAAAGGTGGGGGGGCAGGCCGGGGAGCTGTTTTTT
TRBJ2-7,TRBV7-2,NA,TRBD1,CASSAPGQSSYEQYF,TGTGCCAGCAGCGCACCGGGACAGAGCTCCTACGAGCAGTACTTC
TRBJ1-2,TRBV6-5,NA,TRBD1,CASSYSNHRGQGYTF,TGTGCCAGCAGTTACTCGAACCACAGGGGGCAGGGCTACACCTTC
TRBJ1-2,TRBV29-1,NA,TRBD1,CSAGDREDGGYTF,TGCAGCGCCGGGGACAGGGAGGATGGTGGCTACACCTTC
TRBJ2-3,TRBV7-3,NA,TRBD1,CASSKDRASTDTQYF,TGTGCCAGCAGCAAGGACAGGGCTAGCACAGATACGCAGTATTTT
TRBJ2-5,TRBV11-2,NA,NA,CASSLDSSAETQYF,TGTGCCAGCAGCTTAGATTCCAGCGCTGAGACCCAGTACTTC